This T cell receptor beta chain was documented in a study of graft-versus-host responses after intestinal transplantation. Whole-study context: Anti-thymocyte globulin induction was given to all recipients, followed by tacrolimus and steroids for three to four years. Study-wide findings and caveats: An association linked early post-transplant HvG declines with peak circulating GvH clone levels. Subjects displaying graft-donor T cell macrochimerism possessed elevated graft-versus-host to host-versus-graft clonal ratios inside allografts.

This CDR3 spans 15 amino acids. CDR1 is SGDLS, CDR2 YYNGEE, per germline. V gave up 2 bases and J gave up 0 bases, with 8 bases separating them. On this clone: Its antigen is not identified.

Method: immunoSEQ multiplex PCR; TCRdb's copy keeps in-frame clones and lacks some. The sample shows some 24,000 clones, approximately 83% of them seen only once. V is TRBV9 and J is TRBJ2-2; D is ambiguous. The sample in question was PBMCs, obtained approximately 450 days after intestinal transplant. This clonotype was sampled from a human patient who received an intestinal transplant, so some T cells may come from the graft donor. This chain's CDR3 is CASSVNSANTGELFF. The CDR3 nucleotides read TGTGCCAGCAGCGTCAACAGCGCGAACACCGGGGAGCTGTTTTTT. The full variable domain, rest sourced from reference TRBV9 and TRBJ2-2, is DSGVTQTPKHLITATGQRVTLRCSPRSGDLSVYWYQQSLDQGLQFLIQYYNGEERAKGNILERFSAQQFPDLHSELNLSSLELGDSALYFCASSVNSANTGELFFGEGSRLTVL.